This note documents a single T cell receptor beta chain sequence. The data were produced by immunoSEQ multiplex PCR, yet TCRdb's version contains in-frame clones alone and is incomplete. The repertoire includes fewer than 30,000 clones, 88% of them detected once, and 25% to 35% sits in the top ten. The CDR3 runs to 13 residues. V was clipped by 2 bases and J by 0 bases, with 6 bases between them. Germline CDR1 reads SGDLS; CDR2 reads YYNGEE. These data come from a study of OX40 agonist ivuxolimab in advanced cancers. On the study more broadly: A diagnosis of hepatocellular carcinoma, melanoma, renal cell or head and neck cancer was present in dose-escalation patients.

The chain carries TRBV9 and TRBJ2-7; no reliable D call. The TCR comes from an adult with an advanced solid tumor such as melanoma, head and neck, liver or kidney cancer. The material was CD4+ or CD8+ T cells sorted from blood, obtained in a trial of the OX40 agonist ivuxolimab. CDR3: CASSVGPSYEQYF. In nucleotides, the CDR3 is TGTGCCAGCAGCGTCGGGCCCTCCTACGAGCAGTACTTC.